The next 30 T cell receptor beta chains were all read from a single sample in a study of blood T cell repertoires in COVID-19. Clones were read by immunoSEQ multiplex PCR, and TCRdb kept only the in-frame ones, dropping some. The sample includes about 110,000 clones, 82% of them seen just once. Sequenced sample: peripheral blood. The receptors were sampled from an older man with acute or convalescent COVID-19.

This chain links TRBV6-5 with TRBJ2-1; 10 bases align to TRBD1. The germline V gene encodes CDR1 MNHEY and CDR2 SVGAGI. The CDR3 loop spans 15 amino acids. The V segment lost 6 bases and the J segment 6 bases; nucleotides outside the gene matches: 8. CDR3 protein: CASRYPGQGLNEQFF. CDR3 sequence (DNA): TGTGCCAGCAGGTACCCGGGACAGGGGCTCAATGAGCAGTTCTTC.

The rearrangement joins TRBV14 to TRBJ2-5, with TRBD1 matching over 8 bases. V lost 4 bases, J lost 2 bases, and 6 bases stayed unmatched. CDR1 is SGHDN, CDR2 FVKESK, per germline. The CDR3 has 15 residues. The CDR3: CASSPTRQGQETQYF. The CDR3 DNA follows: TGTGCCAGCAGCCCGACACGACAGGGGCAAGAGACCCAGTACTTC.

V and J are TRBV28 and TRBJ2-7, with 10 positions matching TRBD1. Losses at the gene ends were 5 bases for V and 1 base for J; bases not matched to a gene: 8. The CDR3 covers 16 residues. Germline V gives CDR1 MDHEN, CDR2 SYDVKM. This chain's CDR3 is CASSLRGQGNSYEQYF. The CDR3 DNA sequence: TGTGCCAGCAGTCTAAGGGGACAGGGGAATTCCTACGAGCAGTACTTC.

The chain has TRBV6-6 and TRBJ2-7; maybe TRBD1 (6 bases). The CDR3 is made up of 14 amino acids. Germline V gene sequence: CDR1 MNHNY, CDR2 SVGAGI (reference sequence). Trimming left V 0 bases short and J 3 bases short, with 9 bases between. The CDR3 sequence: CASSYSTGYYEQYF. The CDR3 bases are TGTGCCAGCAGTTACTCGACAGGTTACTACGAGCAGTACTTC.

This chain connects TRBV5-4 to TRBJ2-3; TRBD1 aligns across 8 bases. Germline V gene lookup returns CDR1 SGHNT and CDR2 YYREEE (reference sequence). After removal of 3 bases from V and 1 base from J, the junction contained 7 bases not matched to a gene. CDR3 length: 16 amino acids. CDR3 nucleotide sequence: TGTGCCAGCAGCTACGGGACAGGAGGACGCACAGATACGCAGTATTTT. Residues: CASSYGTGGRTDTQYF.

V is TRBV6-5 and J is TRBJ1-5; perhaps TRBD1 as D (6 bases). CDR3 length: 15 amino acids. In germline, CDR1 is MNHEY, CDR2 SVGAGI. With 4 bases removed from V and 4 bases from J, the gap between germline ends came to 14 bases. The CDR3 coding sequence is TGTGCCAGCAGTTCGTTCGGGCAGGGGAATCAGCCCCAGCATTTT. It codes for CASSSFGQGNQPQHF.

This sequence joins TRBV18 and TRBJ1-1; D not resolved. V lost 4 bases and J 1 base, leaving 4 bases between the germline ends. The CDR3 is 12 amino acids. Germline V CDR1 and CDR2: KGHSH, LQKENI. CDR3 region: CASSRGNTEAFF. CDR3 coding DNA: TGTGCCAGCTCACGAGGGAACACTGAAGCTTTCTTT.

This clone came up a few times. The J gene is TRBJ1-3, the V gene TRBV10-3; TRBD1 agrees at 8 bases. The CDR3 spans 15 residues. The ends lost 10 bases at V and 0 bases at J; junction bases unmatched: 8. Per germline, CDR1 ENHRY and CDR2 SYGVKD. The CDR3 sequence: CATRTGTNSGNTIYF. CDR3 nucleotides: TGTGCCACGCGGACAGGGACTAACTCTGGAAACACCATATATTTT.

V usage is TRBV5-1 and J usage is TRBJ2-1, with 11 bases lining up with TRBD2. Trimming removed 5 bases from V and 7 bases from J; junction bases left unmatched: 11. The CDR3 contains 16 residues. CDR1 is SGHRS, CDR2 YFSETQ, per germline. The DNA for the CDR3 is TGCGCCAGCAGAAACCCCGTAGCGGGGGGGCCTAATGAGCAGTTCTTC. It encodes CASRNPVAGGPNEQFF.

Turning to this clone: This specimen includes other DNA sequences encoding the same CDR3. The chain joins TRBV5-4 to TRBJ1-3; 8 positions match TRBD1. The CDR3 has 16 residues. Germline assignment: CDR1 SGHNT and CDR2 YYREEE (reference sequence). Losses at the gene ends were 3 bases for V and 1 base for J; bases not matched to a gene: 6. Here the CDR3 DNA reads TGTGCCAGCAGCTCACCAGGACAGGGTTCTGGAAACACCATATATTTT. It specifies CASSSPGQGSGNTIYF. Full variable domain (remainder filled in from reference TRBV5-4 and TRBJ1-3): ETGVTQSPTHLIKTRGQQVTLRCSSQSGHNTVSWYQQALGQGPQFIFQYYREEENGRGNFPPRFSGLQFPNYSSELNVNALELDDSALYLCASSSPGQGSGNTIYFGEGSWLTVV.

This clone was found a few times. This chain uses TRBV19 with TRBJ1-2, with D perhaps TRBD1 (6 bases). Germline V lookup: CDR1 LNHDA, CDR2 SQIVND (reference sequence). V was shortened by 3 bases and J by 5 bases, with 10 bases between the two germline ends. This CDR3 has 13 amino acids. The CDR3 DNA sequence: TGTGCCAGTAGTATCATACAGGGATATGGCTACACCTTC. It encodes CASSIIQGYGYTF.

CDR3 amino acids: CASSPHGMGANVLTF. The CDR3 nucleotides are TGTGCCAGCAGCCCCCACGGGATGGGGGCCAACGTCCTGACTTTC. The V and J genes are TRBV9 and TRBJ2-6, with a possible D match to TRBD2 (5 bases). The CDR3 is made up of 15 amino acids. Trimming shortened V by 4 bases and J by 4 bases, and 12 bases separated the two germline ends. Germline V CDR1 and CDR2: SGDLS, YYNGEE.

This clone was counted once. The rearrangement uses TRBV2 and TRBJ2-7, with D uncertain. Germline lookup yields CDR1 SNHLY and CDR2 FYNNEI. The CDR3 is made up of 13 amino acids. V dropped 3 bases and J dropped 6 bases, with 12 bases sitting between them. The CDR3 here is CASSDTWAPEQYF. In DNA, the CDR3 is TGTGCCAGCAGTGATACCTGGGCCCCCGAGCAGTACTTC.

The chain links TRBV18 to TRBJ1-6; maybe TRBD1 (5 bases). This CDR3 is built from 15 residues. Trimming took 3 bases from V and 7 from J, leaving 13 bases between them. The germline CDR1 and CDR2 sequences are KGHSH and LQKENI. The CDR3 is CASSPADRGNSPLHF. Written as DNA, the CDR3 is TGTGCCAGCTCACCCGCGGACCGGGGGAATTCACCCCTCCACTTT.

This chain joins TRBV5-5 and TRBJ1-1; a possible D gene is TRBD1 (6 bases). Germline CDR1 is SGHKS and CDR2 is YYEKEE (reference sequence). The CDR3 has 14 residues. V was trimmed by 2 bases and J by 5 bases, leaving 13 bases between them. The CDR3 coding sequence is TGTGCCAGCAGCTTTAACAGGGTCGAGACTGAAGCTTTCTTT. It codes for CASSFNRVETEAFF.

The rearrangement joins TRBV27 to TRBJ2-7, with TRBD1 matching over 8 bases. With 6 bases clipped from V and 5 bases from J, the junction kept 15 bases outside the gene matches. CDR1 MNHEY and CDR2 SMNVEV come from the germline V gene (reference sequence). CDR3 length: 16 amino acids. DNA of the CDR3: TGTGCCAGCAGCGCGTTATATACAGGGGGGAGAAACGAGCAGTACTTC. Protein product: CASSALYTGGRNEQYF.

The V call is TRBV19, the J call TRBJ2-4, with D possibly TRBD1 on 5 matching bases. V lost 2 bases and J 8 bases, leaving 19 bases between the germline ends. The CDR3 totals 16 residues. CDR1 LNHDA and CDR2 SQIVND come from the germline V gene (reference sequence). The CDR3 reads CASSISDARAQDIQYF. CDR3 DNA sequence: TGTGCCAGTAGTATAAGTGACGCCAGGGCTCAAGACATTCAGTACTTC.

The chain links TRBV9 to TRBJ1-3; 10 bases align to TRBD1. CDR3 length: 18 residues. With V trimmed by 0 bases and J by 2 bases, 8 bases remained unmatched. Germline lookup yields CDR1 SGDLS and CDR2 YYNGEE. The CDR3 loop is CASSVGGSGQGAGNTIYF. In DNA form, the CDR3 reads TGTGCCAGCAGCGTAGGGGGATCCGGACAGGGGGCTGGAAACACCATATATTTT. Complete variable domain (other parts from reference TRBV9 and TRBJ1-3): DSGVTQTPKHLITATGQRVTLRCSPRSGDLSVYWYQQSLDQGLQFLIQYYNGEERAKGNILERFSAQQFPDLHSELNLSSLELGDSALYFCASSVGGSGQGAGNTIYFGEGSWLTVV.

The rearrangement links TRBV12-3 or TRBV12-4 to TRBJ1-1; D gene unclear. Trimming stripped 3 bases from V and 5 bases from J, with 10 bases between. This CDR3 region has 13 residues. This chain's CDR3 is CASSFAQTTEAFF. CDR3 in DNA: TGTGCCAGCAGTTTCGCACAGACAACTGAAGCTTTCTTT.

V usage is TRBV2 and J usage is TRBJ1-5; D may be TRBD1 (6 bases). V lost 5 bases to trimming and J lost 1 base, with 9 bases between them. Germline V gene data show CDR1 as SNHLY and CDR2 as FYNNEI. This CDR3 has 14 amino acids. The CDR3 spells CASSPGASNQPQHF. CDR3 nucleotide sequence: TGTGCCAGCAGTCCAGGGGCGAGCAATCAGCCCCAGCATTTT.

The chain links TRBV10-2 to TRBJ2-4; D gene unclear. The V end lost 2 bases, the J end lost 1 base, and 9 bases lay between the germline ends. Germline CDR1 WSHSY, CDR2 SAAADI. The CDR3 loop spans 15 amino acids. CDR3 residues: CASSEPLGAKNIQYF. For the CDR3, the DNA is TGCGCCAGCAGTGAGCCCCTGGGCGCCAAAAACATTCAGTACTTC.

The chain combines TRBV9 with TRBJ1-3; no clear D gene. V lost 0 bases and J 4 bases, leaving 11 bases between the germline ends. The germline V gene encodes CDR1 SGDLS and CDR2 YYNGEE. This CDR3 has 15 amino acids. The CDR3 protein is CASSVGQPRGNTIYF. The CDR3 DNA follows: TGTGCCAGCAGCGTAGGGCAGCCGAGGGGAAACACCATATATTTT.

V gene TRBV9 combines with J gene TRBJ1-1, with D perhaps TRBD1 (6 bases). CDR3 length equals 15 residues. From germline, CDR1 is SGDLS and CDR2 YYNGEE. V lost 0 bases and J 0 bases, leaving 9 bases between the germline ends. CDR3 nucleotides: TGTGCCAGCAGCGTAGGTGGACAGATGAACACTGAAGCTTTCTTT. This gives the protein CASSVGGQMNTEAFF.

The chain has TRBV28 and TRBJ1-5; no firm D call. There are 12 residues in the CDR3. Germline V gene lookup returns CDR1 MDHEN and CDR2 SYDVKM. V was clipped by 8 bases and J by 6 bases, with 11 bases between them. In DNA, the CDR3 is TGTGCCAGCCGCGAAGCGGGTCAGCCCCAGCATTTT. Translation: CASREAGQPQHF. The entire variable domain, with the rest obtained from reference TRBV28 and TRBJ1-5, is as follows: DVKVTQSSRYLVKRTGEKVFLECVQDMDHENMFWYRQDPGLGLRLIYFSYDVKMKEKGDIPEGYSVSREKKERFSLILESASTNQTSMYLCASREAGQPQHFGDGTRLSIL.

The J gene is TRBJ2-5, the V gene TRBV27; 15 bases match TRBD2. Germline V gene data show CDR1 as MNHEY and CDR2 as SMNVEV (reference sequence). The CDR3 consists of 19 residues. The ends lost 6 bases at V and 5 bases at J; junction bases unmatched: 16. In DNA form, the CDR3 reads TGTGCCAGCAGACAGGCGCCCTCCGGGACTAGCGGGAGGCAGGAGACCCAGTACTTC. Translation: CASRQAPSGTSGRQETQYF.

This chain links TRBV5-1 with TRBJ1-2; tentatively, D is TRBD1 (5 bases). The CDR3 contains 17 residues. V was shortened by 3 bases and J by 2 bases, with 20 bases between the two germline ends. The germline V gene has CDR1 SGHRS and CDR2 YFSETQ. The CDR3 here is CASSSETARTLNYGYTF. CDR3 bases: TGCGCCAGCAGCTCAGAGACAGCTCGTACCTTAAACTATGGCTACACCTTC. The full variable domain, its missing parts supplied by reference TRBV5-1 and TRBJ1-2, is KAGVTQTPRYLIKTRGQQVTLSCSPISGHRSVSWYQQTPGQGLQFLFEYFSETQRNKGNFPGRFSGRQFSNSRSEMNVSTLELGDSALYLCASSSETARTLNYGYTFGSGTRLTVV.

This chain links TRBV6-6 with TRBJ2-6; D not resolved. Germline CDR1 MNHNY, CDR2 SVGAGI (reference sequence). V lost 5 bases to trimming and J lost 0 bases, with 17 bases between them. CDR3 length: 18 residues. The DNA for the CDR3 is TGTGCCAGCAGTCCAACCGGGTCCGGCTCCTCTGGGGCCAACGTCCTGACTTTC. It is translated as CASSPTGSGSSGANVLTF.

The chain recombines TRBV18 with TRBJ2-2, with 7 positions matching TRBD1. The CDR3 totals 15 residues. J gave up 2 bases and V 6 bases, and 6 bases lay outside the gene matches. Germline CDR1 is KGHSH and CDR2 is LQKENI. CDR3 DNA sequence: TGTGCCAGCTCCCAGAGGGGGCCTAACACCGGGGAGCTGTTTTTT. Residues: CASSQRGPNTGELFF.

The chain is built from TRBV5-3 and TRBJ1-5, with 7 bases fitting TRBD1. TRBV5-3 is recorded as an ORF, its role being uncertain. The CDR3 extends over 14 amino acids. After removal of 1 base from V and 6 bases from J, the junction contained 4 bases not matched to a gene. In DNA, the CDR3 is TGTGCCAGAAGCTTGCGCAGGGACAGTCAGCCCCAGCATTTT. This translates into CARSLRRDSQPQHF.

This clone has more than one count but fewer than ten. The CDR3 DNA reads TGCGCCAGCAGGTCTCTAGCGCTCACAGATACGCAGTATTTT. Protein: CASRSLALTDTQYF. V and J are TRBV10-2 and TRBJ2-3, with TRBD2 as a possible D gene (6 bases). Germline V gene sequence: CDR1 WSHSY, CDR2 SAAADI. The CDR3 runs to 14 residues. Trimming removed 6 bases at V and 2 bases at J, with 12 bases between.